Detailed here is one TCR beta chain. The trim removed 6 bases at V and 4 bases at J, leaving 10 bases unmatched. From germline, CDR1 is LNHDA and CDR2 SQIVND (reference sequence). The CDR3 consists of 15 residues. The entry originates in a study of blood T cell repertoires in COVID-19. The overall study: Sites across the United States, Italy and Spain contributed samples from acute and convalescent COVID-19. Nucleic acid was either cDNA or gDNA, and it came from T cells, B-cell-depleted T cells, or PBMCs.

Original analysis: The authors estimated nucleated cell counts from reference gene primer amplification. The repertoire was sequenced with immunoSEQ multiplex PCR; TCRdb's copy has only in-frame clones and lacks some. D and trimming were read from the DNA, whereas the V and J calls and clone size are those reported in that table. The sample holds approximately 160,000 clones, around 85% seen once. The specimen sequenced was peripheral blood. This chain connects TRBV19 to TRBJ1-1; 8 positions agree with TRBD1. The source is a man in his fifties or sixties who had recovered from COVID-19. The CDR3 DNA sequence: TGTGCCAGTAGGATCATCGGACAGGGAGGCACTGAAGCTTTCTTT. Translating it yields CASRIIGQGGTEAFF. Full variable domain (rest looked up from reference TRBV19 and TRBJ1-1): DGGITQSPKYLFRKEGQNVTLSCEQNLNHDAMYWYRQDPGQGLRLIYYSQIVNDFQKGDIAEGYSVSREKKESFPLTVTSAQKNPTAFYLCASRIIGQGGTEAFFGQGTRLTVV.